The T cell receptor (beta chain) under discussion was sequenced for a study of blood T cell repertoires in COVID-19. Study-wide context: The United States, Italy and Spain were the sources of the acute and convalescent COVID-19 samples.

V shed 4 bases and J shed 1 base, with 15 bases lying between them. The CDR3 has 16 residues. Germline V lookup: CDR1 SGDLS, CDR2 YYNGEE. Clones were sequenced by immunoSEQ multiplex PCR, and TCRdb holds only the in-frame ones, with some missing. Seen here are 89,000 or so clones, 85% observed once, and the top ten hold over 35%. Sequencing used peripheral blood. This clonotype originated in a man at least 80 years old with acute or convalescent COVID-19. The chain recombines TRBV9 with TRBJ2-1, with no clear D. CDR3 sequence reads: CASSSSQTLSYNEQFF. The CDR3 region has the DNA TGTGCCAGCAGCAGCTCACAGACATTGTCCTACAATGAGCAGTTCTTC.